This T cell receptor beta chain came from a study of glioma-infiltrating T cells. On this clonotype: What it binds is unknown.

Study results and caveats: Gliomas, especially low-grade, showed above-expected tissue-blood divergence; non-neoplastic patients showed below. Only very few CDR3 sequences appeared in both tissue and blood.

The iRepertoire nested amplicon-rescue multiplex PCR amplified TCR alpha and beta CDR3s from RNA. One-step reverse transcription and amplification started from about 100-400 ng of tissue mRNA or PBMC total RNA. TCRdb re-called the multiplex PCR reads with MiXCR, one entry per CDR3 protein. The table has fewer than 250,000 distinct CDR3 sequences, over 25% seen once. The J segment lost 4 bases and the V segment lost 3 bases, leaving 5 bases of the junction unmatched. From germline, CDR1 is SQVTM and CDR2 ANQGSEA. The CDR3 is 13 residues long. Sequenced sample: glioma tissue, nonneoplastic brain tissue, or PBMCs (not recorded which). The TCR was taken from a human donor with low-grade glioma or glioblastoma, undergoing nonglioma brain surgery, or in good health (not recorded which). This chain joins TRBV29-1 and TRBJ1-2; 7 nucleotides agree with TRBD1. CDR3 DNA sequence: TGCAGCGTTGATTCAGGGGACAGCTATGGCTACACCTTC. This sequence encodes CSVDSGDSYGYTF.